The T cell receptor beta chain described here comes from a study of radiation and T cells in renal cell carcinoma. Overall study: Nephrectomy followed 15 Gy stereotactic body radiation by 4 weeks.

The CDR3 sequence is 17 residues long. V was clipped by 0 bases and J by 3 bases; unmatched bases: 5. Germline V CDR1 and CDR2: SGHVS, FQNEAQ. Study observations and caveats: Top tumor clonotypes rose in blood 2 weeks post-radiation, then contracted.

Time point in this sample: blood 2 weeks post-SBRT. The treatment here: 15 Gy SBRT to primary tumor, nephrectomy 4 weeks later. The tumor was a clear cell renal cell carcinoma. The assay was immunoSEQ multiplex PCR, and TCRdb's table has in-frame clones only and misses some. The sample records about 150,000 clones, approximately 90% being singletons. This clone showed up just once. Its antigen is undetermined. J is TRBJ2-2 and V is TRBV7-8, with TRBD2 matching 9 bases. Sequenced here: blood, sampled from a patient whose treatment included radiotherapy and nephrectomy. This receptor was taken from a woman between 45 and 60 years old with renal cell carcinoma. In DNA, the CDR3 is TGTGCCAGCAGCTTAGCCTCAGCGGGGGGACACACCGGGGAGCTGTTTTTT. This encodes CASSLASAGGHTGELFF.